The 24 T cell receptor beta chains below all came from one sample that was sequenced in a study of blood T cell repertoires in COVID-19. Profiling relied on immunoSEQ multiplex PCR, and the TCRdb table lists in-frame clones only, not all of them. The table includes 100,000 to 150,000 clones, roughly 83% detected once. Sequenced material: peripheral blood. These TCRs come from a human donor in a cohort sampled during active COVID-19.

The chain combines TRBV14 with TRBJ2-2; possibly TRBD1 for D (5 bases). The CDR3 length is 16 residues. The germline V and J ends were trimmed by 0 bases and 6 bases, with 14 bases remaining between them. CDR1 and CDR2 (germline): SGHDN, FVKESK. CDR3 sequence (DNA): TGTGCCAGCAGCCAAGATTCAGGGTTTGTGGCCGGGGAGCTGTTTTTT. As protein: CASSQDSGFVAGELFF.

This chain links TRBV27 with TRBJ2-5; D not certain. Germline V lookup: CDR1 MNHEY, CDR2 SMNVEV (reference sequence). Trimming removed 2 bases at V and 7 bases at J, with 11 bases between. The CDR3 has 13 residues. The CDR3: CASSLTLGATQYF. The CDR3 DNA is TGTGCCAGCAGTTTAACCCTAGGAGCGACCCAGTACTTC.

V is TRBV9 and J is TRBJ1-1; no definite D call. CDR1 SGDLS and CDR2 YYNGEE come from the germline V gene. The CDR3 loop spans 13 amino acids. V was clipped by 3 bases and J by 3 bases, with 9 bases between them. The CDR3 region has the DNA TGTGCCAGCAGCGGAGACACCTACACTGAAGCTTTCTTT. Translated: CASSGDTYTEAFF.

This clone came up a few times. This chain uses TRBV19 with TRBJ1-2, with D possibly being TRBD1 (6 bases). From germline, CDR1 is LNHDA and CDR2 SQIVND (reference sequence). V was pared by 5 bases and J by 8 bases, with 15 bases between. This CDR3 spans 13 amino acids. The CDR3 protein is CASSPRDMSGYTF. The CDR3 region has the DNA TGTGCCAGTAGTCCCAGGGACATGTCCGGCTACACCTTC.

The chain has TRBV28 and TRBJ1-1; D remains unclear. Trimming took 4 bases from V and 13 from J, leaving 19 bases between them. Per germline, CDR1 MDHEN and CDR2 SYDVKM. The CDR3 is 13 amino acids. CDR3 DNA sequence: TGTGCCAGCAGTTCCCTGGGCCCTGCGGCGGGTTTCTTT. It specifies CASSSLGPAAGFF.

J is TRBJ2-5 and V is TRBV11-2, with 10 bases aligning to TRBD1. The V gene end was trimmed by 9 bases and the J gene end by 5 bases; junction bases not matched to a gene: 6. Germline-derived CDR1 and CDR2 are SGHAT and FQNNGV. The length of the CDR3 is 13 residues. The CDR3 DNA follows: TGTGCCAGTGGGACAGGGGTGAGGGAGACCCAGTACTTC. Translating gives CASGTGVRETQYF.

The rearrangement uses TRBV3-1 (or the pseudogene TRBV3-2) and TRBJ1-2; D is ambiguous. Germline V gene lookup returns CDR1 LGHDT and CDR2 YNNKEL (reference sequence). V gave up 4 bases and J gave up 5 bases, with 5 bases separating them. CDR3 length equals 11 residues. The CDR3 here is CASSRGYGYTF. The CDR3 DNA is TGTGCCAGCAGCCGAGGGTATGGCTACACCTTC.

V and J are TRBV19 and TRBJ2-1; 11 nucleotides line up with TRBD1. V lost 0 bases and J lost 7; bases outside the gene matches: 11. Germline loops: CDR1 LNHDA, CDR2 SQIVND (reference sequence). The CDR3 has 18 residues. CDR3 in DNA: TGTGCCAGTAGTATAGATGGACAGGGGGCTAGTACTACTAATGAGCAGTTCTTC. Its translation is CASSIDGQGASTTNEQFF.

This chain joins TRBV4-3 and TRBJ1-6; a weak D match, TRBD1 (5 bases). Germline V gives CDR1 LGHNA, CDR2 YSLEER. The ends were cut back, 1 base at V and 7 bases at J, with 11 bases in the middle. The CDR3 spans 15 residues. CDR3 nucleotides: TGCGCCAGCAGCCAAGTAGGCAGGGAAAATTCACCCCTCCACTTT. Amino acid sequence: CASSQVGRENSPLHF.

V is TRBV30 and J is TRBJ1-1, with D possibly TRBD1 on 6 matching bases. Germline V gene lookup returns CDR1 GTSNPN and CDR2 SVGIG (reference sequence). The V end was cut by 7 bases, the J end by 5 bases, with 20 bases between. CDR3 length: 14 residues. The CDR3 protein is CASGQSWGRTEAFF. DNA of the CDR3: TGTGCCTCCGGACAGAGCTGGGGAAGGACTGAAGCTTTCTTT.

This chain's CDR3 is CASGLEDRRYNEQFF. The CDR3, as DNA: TGTGCTAGTGGTTTGGAGGACAGACGCTACAATGAGCAGTTCTTC. V usage is TRBV12-5 and J usage is TRBJ2-1; the D gene is possibly TRBD1 (6 bases). The CDR3 totals 15 residues. The germline CDR1 and CDR2 sequences are LGHNT and FRNRAP. Trimming pared 1 base from V and 3 bases from J, leaving 10 bases between.

The V and J genes are TRBV11-2 and TRBJ2-7; perhaps TRBD2 as D (5 bases). Trimming removed 0 bases from V and 4 bases from J, with 10 bases in between. This CDR3 spans 14 amino acids. CDR1 SGHAT and CDR2 FQNNGV come from the germline V gene. The CDR3 bases are TGTGCCAGCAGCTTAGAATTCGGCGGGTACGAGCAGTACTTC. As protein: CASSLEFGGYEQYF.

The gene calls are TRBV4-1 and TRBJ2-5, with 7 bases aligning to TRBD2. This CDR3 is built from 16 residues. Germline V gives CDR1 MGHRA, CDR2 YSYEKL. V gave up 4 bases and J gave up 3 bases; unmatched junction bases: 11. The CDR3 region is CASSPSGSGREETQYF. The DNA for the CDR3 is TGCGCCAGCAGCCCGTCGGGGTCTGGGAGGGAAGAGACCCAGTACTTC.

The rearrangement joins TRBV7-9 to TRBJ1-2; the D is unclear. The germline V and J ends were trimmed by 2 bases and 5 bases, with 15 bases remaining between them. The CDR3 loop spans 15 amino acids. The germline gives CDR1 SEHNR, CDR2 FQNEAQ (reference sequence). Written as DNA, the CDR3 is TGTGCCAGCAGCTTACCCGAGGGAGGAACGTATGGCTACACCTTC. It codes for CASSLPEGGTYGYTF. Full variable domain (rest looked up from reference TRBV7-9 and TRBJ1-2): DTGVSQNPRHKITKRGQNVTFRCDPISEHNRLYWYRQTLGQGPEFLTYFQNEAQLEKSRLLSDRFSAERPKGSFSTLEIQRTEQGDSAMYLCASSLPEGGTYGYTFGSGTRLTVV.

The gene calls are TRBV6-5 and TRBJ2-7, with 8 bases lining up with TRBD2. Germline V gene data show CDR1 as MNHEY and CDR2 as SVGAGI. This CDR3 has 15 amino acids. Germline trimming cut 5 bases from V and 3 bases from J; bases unmatched to any gene: 9. CDR3 region: CASSTAGLGDYEQYF. The CDR3 DNA reads TGTGCCAGCAGTACCGCGGGACTAGGAGACTACGAGCAGTACTTC.

About this clone: A junction boundary mismatches the germline segment, possibly from a read error. V and J are TRBV7-9 and TRBJ2-7; 7 nucleotides match TRBD2. The CDR3 has 14 amino acids. Germline values: CDR1 SEHNR, CDR2 FQNEAQ (reference sequence). The CDR3 coding sequence is TGTGCCAGCAGTCTAGGGGCTAGCGGAATTCTCAAAAGCTTC. The encoded protein is CASSLGASGILKSF.

The chain uses TRBV12-5 and TRBJ2-7, with TRBD2 identical over 9 bases. This CDR3 is 15 amino acids long. The germline V gene encodes CDR1 LGHNT and CDR2 FRNRAP. The junction had 6 bases not matched to a gene; V was cut back by 2 bases and J by 4 bases. The CDR3 reads CASGLIAGGYYEQYF. The CDR3 nucleotides are TGTGCTAGTGGTTTGATCGCGGGAGGGTATTACGAGCAGTACTTC.

This clone has more than one count but fewer than ten. The CDR3 bases are TGTGCCACCTCGACAGGGAATCAGCCCCAGCATTTT. It yields the protein CATSTGNQPQHF. The genes are TRBV24-1 and TRBJ1-5, with 7 nucleotides matching TRBD1. The CDR3 contains 12 residues. Germline trimming cut 9 bases from V and 4 bases from J; bases unmatched to any gene: 2. CDR1 is KGHDR, CDR2 SFDVKD, per germline.

The chain joins TRBV7-3 to TRBJ2-2; D may be TRBD1 (6 bases). This CDR3 is 15 amino acids long. V lost 5 bases and J 5 bases, leaving 15 bases between the germline ends. Per the germline V gene, CDR1 is SGHTA and CDR2 is FQGTGA. This chain's CDR3 is CASSLNGGRTGELFF. CDR3 coding DNA: TGTGCCAGCAGCCTAAATGGGGGCCGGACCGGGGAGCTGTTTTTT.

The rearrangement uses TRBV28 and TRBJ2-3; 7 nucleotides match TRBD2. After removal of 3 bases from V and 1 base from J, the junction contained 4 bases not matched to a gene. The germline V gene encodes CDR1 MDHEN and CDR2 SYDVKM. The CDR3 has 15 residues. This CDR3 reads CASSFAGVRTDTQYF. The CDR3 nucleotides read TGTGCCAGCAGTTTCGCGGGAGTTCGCACAGATACGCAGTATTTT. Combining the CDR3 with reference TRBV28 and TRBJ2-3 gives the whole variable domain DVKVTQSSRYLVKRTGEKVFLECVQDMDHENMFWYRQDPGLGLRLIYFSYDVKMKEKGDIPEGYSVSREKKERFSLILESASTNQTSMYLCASSFAGVRTDTQYFGPGTRLTVL.

This rearrangement joins TRBV13 to TRBJ2-3; 8 bases line up with TRBD2. This CDR3 contains 16 residues. J gave up 0 bases and V 2 bases, and 4 bases lay outside the gene matches. In germline, CDR1 is PRHDT, CDR2 FYEKMQ (reference sequence). The CDR3 here is CASSLRREASTDTQYF. The CDR3 DNA sequence: TGTGCCAGCAGCTTAAGGCGGGAGGCTAGCACAGATACGCAGTATTTT.

This clone was observed once. This chain's CDR3 is CASSSPGQGDYGYTF. The CDR3 region has the DNA TGTGCCAGCAGTTCGCCGGGACAGGGGGACTATGGCTACACCTTC. V and J are TRBV6-2 or TRBV6-3 and TRBJ1-2; 11 bases align to TRBD1. Losses at the gene ends were 4 bases for V and 3 bases for J; bases not matched to a gene: 4. Germline V gives CDR1 MNHEY, CDR2 SVGEGT. The CDR3 loop spans 15 amino acids.

J is TRBJ1-3 and V is TRBV11-2; 8 bases fit TRBD1. Germline assignment: CDR1 SGHAT and CDR2 FQNNGV. This CDR3 has 16 residues. With 5 bases clipped from V and 2 bases from J, the junction kept 8 bases outside the gene matches. In nucleotides, the CDR3 is TGTGCCAGCAGCGGGGGACAGGTCAGAACTGGAAACACCATATATTTT. Its protein product is CASSGGQVRTGNTIYF.

This CDR3 reads CASSTDRSFSEQYF. The CDR3, as DNA: TGTGCCAGCAGTACGGACAGGAGCTTTTCCGAGCAGTACTTC. The rearrangement links TRBV6-2 or TRBV6-3 to TRBJ2-7; 7 bases are a match to TRBD1. With V trimmed by 5 bases and J by 6 bases, 10 bases remained unmatched. The CDR3 length is 14 residues. Germline lookup yields CDR1 MNHEY and CDR2 SVGEGT.